The 12 T cell receptor beta chains given below trace back to one sample, sequenced in a study of PD-L1 blockade in urothelial cancer. TCRdb's copy holds only in-frame clones and misses some; the assay was immunoSEQ multiplex PCR. This sample has roughly 52,000 clones, with 60% to 85% found just once. Described time point: pretreatment peripheral blood. The sample in question was PBMCs, obtained around atezolizumab (anti-PD-L1) treatment. Source of these receptors: an older man with urothelial cancer.

This clone is medium-sized within its sample. The rearrangement links TRBV15 to TRBJ2-2; D is uncertain. Trimming removed 1 base at V and 1 base at J, with 4 bases between. In germline, CDR1 is LNHNV, CDR2 YYDKDF (reference sequence). The CDR3 spans 14 residues. Written as DNA, the CDR3 is TGTGCCACCAGCAGAGGACAGAACACCGGGGAGCTGTTTTTT. Translation: CATSRGQNTGELFF.

V usage is TRBV5-1 and J usage is TRBJ2-5, with D possibly being TRBD2 (5 bases). There are 14 residues in the CDR3. Germline assignment: CDR1 SGHRS and CDR2 YFSETQ. Trimming took 2 bases from V and 1 from J, leaving 9 bases between them. DNA for the CDR3: TGCGCCAGCAGCTTACTAGTTGCCCAAGAGACCCAGTACTTC. It codes for CASSLLVAQETQYF. Complete variable domain (other parts from reference TRBV5-1 and TRBJ2-5): KAGVTQTPRYLIKTRGQQVTLSCSPISGHRSVSWYQQTPGQGLQFLFEYFSETQRNKGNFPGRFSGRQFSNSRSEMNVSTLELGDSALYLCASSLLVAQETQYFGPGTRLLVL.

The chain combines TRBV5-4 with TRBJ2-1; 8 nucleotides align to TRBD2. V lost 0 bases, J lost 2 bases, and 7 bases stayed unmatched. Germline V gene data show CDR1 as SGHNT and CDR2 as YYREEE (reference sequence). The CDR3 contains 17 residues. DNA for the CDR3: TGTGCCAGCAGCTTGGCGGGCGGGAGGTTCACCTACAATGAGCAGTTCTTC. Amino acids: CASSLAGGRFTYNEQFF. The full variable domain, completed using reference TRBV5-4 and TRBJ2-1, is ETGVTQSPTHLIKTRGQQVTLRCSSQSGHNTVSWYQQALGQGPQFIFQYYREEENGRGNFPPRFSGLQFPNYSSELNVNALELDDSALYLCASSLAGGRFTYNEQFFGPGTRLTVL.

This clone was recorded at least ten times. The genes are TRBV2 and TRBJ2-6, with D tentatively TRBD1 (5 bases). This CDR3 has 14 residues. Germline CDR1 SNHLY, CDR2 FYNNEI. V lost 8 bases and J lost 0, with 8 bases in between. The CDR3, as DNA: TGTGCCAGCCTGACAGTCTCTGGGGCCAACGTCCTGACTTTC. Encoded protein: CASLTVSGANVLTF.

Notes on this clone: The junction does not match germline at one end; this may be a read error. This chain connects TRBV28 to TRBJ2-1, with 11 bases fitting TRBD2. The V gene's germline CDR1 is MDHEN and CDR2 SYDVKM. This CDR3 is 13 amino acids long. The CDR3 here is CASSSPLAGVIVF. The CDR3 DNA sequence: TGTGCCAGCAGTTCGCCACTAGCGGGAGTTATAGTCTTC.

The chain recombines TRBV30 with TRBJ2-7, with 14 bases lining up with TRBD2. The germline V gene encodes CDR1 GTSNPN and CDR2 SVGIG (reference sequence). The trim removed 1 base at V and 6 bases at J, leaving 2 bases unmatched. This CDR3 contains 14 residues. This CDR3 is CAWSGGLAGVEQYF. As DNA, the CDR3 is TGTGCCTGGAGTGGGGGACTAGCGGGAGTCGAGCAGTACTTC.

This rearrangement joins TRBV28 to TRBJ1-5; TRBD1 matches at 11 bases. With 5 bases clipped from V and 0 bases from J, the junction kept 9 bases outside the gene matches. This CDR3 has 18 amino acids. Per the germline V gene, CDR1 is MDHEN and CDR2 is SYDVKM. The CDR3 sequence: CASSPWTGGLYSNQPQHF. The CDR3 DNA reads as TGTGCCAGCAGTCCCTGGACAGGGGGCCTCTATAGCAATCAGCCCCAGCATTTT.

The chain employs TRBV5-1 and TRBJ2-2, with a tentative D call TRBD2 (7 bases). Germline V lookup: CDR1 SGHRS, CDR2 YFSETQ. Between the trimmed V and J ends, which lost 4 bases and 0 bases, there was a span of 13 bases. The CDR3 extends over 16 amino acids. CDR3 region: CASSLLGGANTGELFF. The CDR3 bases are TGCGCCAGCAGCCTCCTAGGGGGGGCGAACACCGGGGAGCTGTTTTTT.

The rearrangement links TRBV19 to TRBJ2-7; D perhaps matches TRBD2 (5 bases). V shed 2 bases and J shed 7 bases, with 12 bases lying between them. The CDR3 runs to 13 residues. Germline lookup yields CDR1 LNHDA and CDR2 SQIVND (reference sequence). The CDR3 protein is CASSIRSRGEQYF. The DNA of the CDR3 is TGTGCCAGTAGTATAAGGTCCCGGGGAGAGCAGTACTTC.

V is TRBV5-1 and J is TRBJ2-2; 7 bases fit TRBD1. The ends lost 0 bases at V and 2 bases at J; junction bases unmatched: 4. The CDR3 is 16 residues long. Germline CDR1 SGHRS, CDR2 YFSETQ. CDR3 sequence (DNA): TGCGCCAGCAGCTTGGGAGACAGGGTTAACACCGGGGAGCTGTTTTTT. It codes for CASSLGDRVNTGELFF.

The chain uses TRBV7-2 and TRBJ2-4; D remains unclear. Germline-derived CDR1 and CDR2 are SGHTA and FQGNSA. Deletions cut 3 bases from V and 1 base from J, with 19 bases between. CDR3 length: 18 amino acids. The CDR3: CASSLERLSLWAKNIQYF. For the CDR3, the DNA is TGTGCCAGCAGCTTGGAGAGGTTATCCCTATGGGCCAAAAACATTCAGTACTTC. Looking up the rest from reference TRBV7-2 and TRBJ2-4 gives the full variable domain: GAGVSQSPSNKVTEKGKDVELRCDPISGHTALYWYRQSLGQGLEFLIYFQGNSAPDKSGLPSDRFSAERTGGSVSTLTIQRTQQEDSAVYLCASSLERLSLWAKNIQYFGAGTRLSVL.

This clone was counted a few times. The chain has TRBV9 and TRBJ1-2, with 10 bases matching TRBD1. Looked up from germline, CDR1 is SGDLS and CDR2 is YYNGEE. This CDR3 has 15 amino acids. The V gene end was trimmed by 0 bases and the J gene end by 4 bases; junction bases not matched to a gene: 3. CDR3 sequence reads: CASSVGQGAAYGYTF. For the CDR3, the DNA is TGTGCCAGCAGCGTAGGACAGGGGGCTGCCTATGGCTACACCTTC. Full variable domain (rest looked up from reference TRBV9 and TRBJ1-2): DSGVTQTPKHLITATGQRVTLRCSPRSGDLSVYWYQQSLDQGLQFLIQYYNGEERAKGNILERFSAQQFPDLHSELNLSSLELGDSALYFCASSVGQGAAYGYTFGSGTRLTVV.